This T cell receptor (beta chain) was recovered during a study of control samples from healthy donors and cancer patients. Assay used: immunoSEQ multiplex PCR; TCRdb lists only in-frame clones, some missing. Among approximately 2,500 clones, approximately 96% were seen once, and the ten largest hold approximately 11%. Germline values: CDR1 LNHDA, CDR2 SQIVND (reference sequence). Trimming removed 5 bases at V and 3 bases at J, with 14 bases between. This CDR3 comprises 14 residues. The specimen was PBMCs. This chain connects TRBV19 to TRBJ2-7, with D possibly matching TRBD1 (5 bases). This clonotype was sampled from a man aged 65 to 79 with colorectal cancer. CDR3 DNA sequence: TGTGCCAGTAGTGTAATTTGGGGCAGCTACGAGCAGTACTTC. This gives the protein CASSVIWGSYEQYF.